This T cell receptor beta chain was identified during a study of identical twins. TCRdb redid the calling of the 5' RACE reads with MiXCR, one entry per CDR3 protein. Of some 1,700,000 distinct CDR3 sequences listed, under 35% are singletons. The CDR3 runs 14 residues. Germline CDR1 and CDR2: MNHEY and SMNVEV (reference sequence). This clonotype was found a few times. Its cognate antigen is unknown. General study results and limits: Cord blood beta clonotypes that were abundant carried fewer insertions, and memory repertoires showed no such trend. Those out-of-frame alpha sequences shared by twins showed an excess of low generation probability. Where beta out-of-frame sequences were concerned, excess twin sharing was weaker.

This chain uses TRBV27 with TRBJ2-5, with D possibly being TRBD2 (6 bases). The closer fit of TRBJ2-7 to the DNA end suggests the J call may be wrong. Sequenced: cord blood. The clonotype was recovered from a newborn girl in good health. CDR3 sequence: CASSLRGFPYEQYF. The CDR3 region has the DNA TGTGCCAGCAGTTTACGGGGGTTTCCCTACGAGCAGTACTTC.